A selection of T cell receptor beta chains follows, all from one sample in a study of technical replicates of blood from several donors. Profiled with immunoSEQ multiplex PCR; TCRdb holds only in-frame clones, not every one. The sample gives some 87,000 clones, about 97% of which show up once; 0.15% to 0.2% is in the top ten. The sample taken for sequencing was T cells isolated from PBMCs. The receptors shown here come from a human donor in good health. Each CDR3 is given with its conserved first and last residue. Fields, in order: clone size, V gene, D gene, CDR3 length, J gene, CDR3 protein, CDR3 DNA. A D gene is named only where the DNA matches it firmly. Part of the rows lack a size; the others show once, few, many or a class for expanded clones.

>-|TRBV7-9|TRBD2|16|TRBJ2-7
CASSHTSGGTPYEQYF
TGTGCCAGCAGCCACACTAGCGGGGGGACACCCTACGAGCAGTACTTC
>-|TRBV5-8|-|17|TRBJ2-2
CASSLSYKGINTGELFF
TGTGCCAGCAGCTTATCTTATAAGGGGATCAACACCGGGGAGCTGTTTTTT
>-|TRBV10-3|-|13|TRBJ1-3
CAIRAGQGNTIYF
TGTGCCATCAGGGCCGGACAAGGAAACACCATATATTTT
>-|TRBV9|-|13|TRBJ1-1
CASSVAENTEAFF
TGTGCCAGCAGCGTAGCAGAGAACACTGAAGCTTTCTTT
>-|TRBV10-3|TRBD2|17|TRBJ2-1
CAISRGGLAGGLNEQFF
TGTGCCATCAGTAGGGGGGGACTAGCGGGAGGTCTCAATGAGCAGTTCTTC
>-|TRBV28|TRBD1|19|TRBJ1-2
CASSLLIGGSVRGPYGYTF
TGTGCCAGCAGTTTATTGATCGGGGGTTCGGTCAGGGGGCCCTATGGCTACACCTTC
>-|TRBV25-1|TRBD1|16|TRBJ2-1
CASSEWTGTIYNEQFF
TGTGCCAGCAGTGAATGGACAGGGACAATATACAATGAGCAGTTCTTC
>-|TRBV15|-|14|TRBJ2-7
CATSPQDTYYEQYF
TGTGCCACCAGCCCCCAGGACACCTACTACGAGCAGTACTTC
>-|TRBV6-1|-|15|TRBJ1-6
CASSDRRGRDSPLHF
TGTGCCAGCAGTGACCGACGGGGGAGGGATTCACCCCTCCACTTT
>-|TRBV7-3|TRBD2|14|TRBJ2-5
CASSTGTSQETQYF
TGTGCCAGCAGCACCGGGACTAGCCAAGAGACCCAGTACTTC
>-|TRBV2|-|14|TRBJ1-3
CASSGGRSGNTIYF
TGTGCCAGCAGCGGTGGTCGGTCTGGAAACACCATATATTTT
>-|TRBV2|TRBD1|13|TRBJ2-1
CASSHGTGREQFF
TGTGCCAGCAGTCACGGGACAGGGCGTGAGCAGTTCTTC
>-|TRBV23-1|-|20|TRBJ2-6
CASSQGPDRRPTSGANVLTF
TGCGCCAGCAGTCAAGGACCTGACAGACGGCCCACCTCTGGGGCCAACGTCCTGACTTTC
>once|TRBV6-5|-|14|TRBJ2-7
CASSRTGLRYEQYF
TGTGCCAGCAGTCGCACAGGGTTACGGTACGAGCAGTACTTC
>few|TRBV7-9|-|15|TRBJ1-1
CASSLAHQGSTEAFF
TGTGCCAGCAGCTTAGCCCATCAGGGGTCCACTGAAGCTTTCTTT
>-|TRBV5-1|TRBD1|15|TRBJ1-2
CASSSFLSGGHGYTF
TGCGCCAGCAGCTCCTTCTTGTCAGGGGGCCATGGCTACACCTTC